Listed below are T cell receptor beta chains from one sample, sequenced in a study of T cells in Graves' hyperthyroidism and ophthalmopathy. TCRdb re-called the multiplex PCR reads through MiXCR, storing one row per CDR3 protein. Of around 760,000 distinct CDR3 sequences listed, 30% to 40% are singletons. Sequenced input: blood. Receptors were obtained from a middle-aged woman with Graves' hyperthyroidism. Each CDR3 is given with its conserved first and last residue. A D gene is named only where the DNA matches it firmly. Size is stated for part of the rows, as once, few or many counts, or as a class when the clone is expanded.

>-|TRBV20-1|few|TRBJ1-1
CSATLWGISGTEAFF
TGCAGTGCCACCCTTTGGGGGATTAGTGGCACTGAAGCTTTCTTT
>-|TRBV19|-|TRBJ2-5
CASTLRLGVETQYF
TGTGCCAGTACCCTCCGGCTAGGGGTGGAGACCCAGTACTTC
>-|TRBV29-1|many|TRBJ1-5
CSVVGGVNQPQHF
TGCAGCGTTGTTGGAGGGGTAAATCAGCCCCAGCATTTT
>-|TRBV7-9|many|TRBJ2-7
CASSNGGYEQYF
TGTGCCAGCAGCAACGGGGGTTACGAGCAGTACTTC
>-|TRBV20-1|many|TRBJ1-2
CSASTGPYGYTF
TGCAGTGCTTCGACCGGCCCCTATGGCTACACCTTC
>TRBD2|TRBV29-1|many|TRBJ2-7
CSTRGGDSYEQYF
TGCAGCACGCGCGGGGGGGACTCCTACGAGCAGTACTTC
>TRBD2|TRBV4-3|-|TRBJ2-7
CASSQDWSGGLNEQYF
TGCGCCAGCAGCCAAGACTGGTCGGGGGGGCTTAACGAGCAGTACTTC
>TRBD2|TRBV6-5|-|TRBJ2-7
CASRTSGGVGEQYF
TGTGCCAGCAGGACTAGCGGGGGGGTAGGGGAGCAGTACTTC
>TRBD2|TRBV7-6|-|TRBJ2-7
CASSSLTSGGLYEQYF
TGTGCCAGCAGCTCGCTGACTAGCGGGGGCCTCTACGAGCAGTACTTC
>-|TRBV5-1|-|TRBJ1-1
CASSLAVAAGAEAFF
TGCGCCAGCAGCTTGGCGGTGGCGGCGGGGGCTGAAGCTTTCTTT
>-|TRBV10-3|-|TRBJ2-2
CAISDEGGELFF
TGTGCCATCAGTGACGAAGGCGGGGAGCTGTTTTTT
>-|TRBV10-3|-|TRBJ2-2
CASSKPQGRGTGELFF
TGTGCCAGCAGTAAACCTCAGGGGAGGGGCACCGGGGAGCTGTTTTTT
>TRBD1|TRBV11-2|-|TRBJ2-5
CASSLAKWGTGEAPRETQYF
TGTGCCAGCAGCTTAGCCAAGTGGGGGACAGGGGAGGCACCCAGGGAGACCCAGTACTTC
>TRBD1|TRBV6-5|-|TRBJ1-6
CASSPGTGLRGSPLHF
TGTGCCAGCAGTCCGGGGACAGGTTTAAGAGGGTCACCCCTCCACTTT
>-|TRBV6-5|few|TRBJ2-7
CASSTFQGRPYSYEQYF
TGTGCCAGCAGTACGTTTCAGGGAAGGCCCTATTCCTACGAGCAGTACTTC
>-|TRBV4-3|many|TRBJ2-5
CASSASVQETQYF
TGCGCCAGCAGCGCTAGCGTTCAGGAGACCCAGTACTTC
>-|TRBV15|many|TRBJ1-5
CATSRGDGSNQPQHF
TGTGCCACCAGCAGGGGCGACGGGAGCAATCAGCCCCAGCATTTT
>-|TRBV10-1|-|TRBJ2-5
CASSESNRERGAQGTQYF
TGCGCCAGCAGTGAGTCGAATCGGGAGAGAGGTGCTCAGGGGACCCAGTACTTC
>-|TRBV29-1|once|TRBJ2-5
CSVEARRWGETQYF
TGCAGCGTTGAAGCCCGGAGGTGGGGGGAGACCCAGTACTTC
>-|TRBV19|-|TRBJ2-7
CASRPTDLYEQYF
TGTGCCAGTCGACCGACAGATCTCTACGAGCAGTACTTC
>TRBD2|TRBV20-1|few|TRBJ2-7
CSAPLAGAPLPYEQYF
TGCAGTGCCCCGCTAGCGGGAGCCCCCCTCCCCTACGAGCAGTACTTC
>TRBD1|TRBV29-1|-|TRBJ2-5
CSVAPGQGREPQYF
TGCAGCGTTGCCCCCGGACAGGGGAGGGAGCCCCAGTACTTC
>-|TRBV7-3|-|TRBJ2-6
CASSSAGTAGANVLTF
TGTGCCAGCAGCTCCGCCGGGACTGCGGGGGCCAACGTCCTGACTTTC
>-|TRBV20-1|few|TRBJ2-2
CSAKGPSGIGELFF
TGCAGTGCTAAGGGTCCCAGCGGAATCGGGGAGCTGTTTTTT
>TRBD1|TRBV9|many|TRBJ1-1
CASSVADRATMAFF
TGTGCCAGCAGCGTAGCTGACAGGGCAACCATGGCTTTCTTT
>-|TRBV24-1|-|TRBJ2-6
CATSGGGAYGANVLTF
TGTGCCACCAGTGGTGGAGGGGCGTATGGGGCCAACGTCCTGACTTTC
>-|TRBV20-1|many|TRBJ2-2
CSASLSVYTGELFF
TGCAGTGCTAGTCTTTCGGTTTACACCGGGGAGCTGTTTTTT
>TRBD2|TRBV7-9|many|TRBJ2-5
CASSFDFLAGGRETQYF
TGTGCCAGCAGCTTCGACTTCCTAGCGGGGGGAAGAGAGACCCAGTACTTC
>TRBD1|TRBV6-5|many|TRBJ1-6
CASSYGWDRNSPLHF
TGTGCCAGCAGTTACGGTTGGGACAGAAACTCACCCCTCCACTTT
>-|TRBV7-9|-|TRBJ1-1
CAIDGGRTEAFF
TGTGCCATAGACGGGGGCCGGACTGAAGCTTTCTTT
>-|TRBV25-1|-|TRBJ1-4
CASSSRTIPGEKLFF
TGTGCCAGCAGTTCACGGACGATACCGGGGGAAAAACTGTTTTTT
>-|TRBV12-3/TRBV12-4|many|TRBJ2-3
CASSLGNGGTQYF
TGTGCCAGCAGTTTAGGTAATGGTGGTACGCAGTATTTT
>-|TRBV7-2|-|TRBJ2-7
CASRGVYEQYF
TGTGCCAGCAGGGGAGTCTACGAGCAGTACTTC
>TRBD1|TRBV7-9|-|TRBJ2-5
CASSQDRDRETRYF
TGTGCCAGCAGCCAGGACAGGGACCGGGAGACCCGGTACTTC
>-|TRBV6-6|-|TRBJ2-7
CASSEVQDGYEQYF
TGTGCCAGCAGTGAAGTGCAGGACGGGTACGAGCAGTACTTC
>TRBD1|TRBV6-5|-|TRBJ1-4
CASSYSYRGNEKLFF
TGTGCCAGCAGTTACTCCTACAGGGGTAATGAAAAACTGTTTTTT
>-|TRBV7-9|few|TRBJ2-7
CASSFGLDGYYEQYF
TGTGCCAGCAGCTTTGGACTGGACGGATACTACGAGCAGTACTTC
>-|TRBV9|-|TRBJ2-7
CASSPSPAYEQYF
TGTGCCAGCAGCCCCAGTCCGGCATACGAGCAGTACTTC
>-|TRBV3-1|few|TRBJ1-1
CASSPFGVNTEAFF
TGTGCCAGCAGCCCGTTCGGGGTTAACACTGAAGCTTTCTTT
>-|TRBV25-1|-|TRBJ2-5
CASSARTKGYQETQYF
TGTGCCAGCAGTGCCAGGACAAAAGGGTACCAAGAGACCCAGTACTTC
>-|TRBV7-8|-|TRBJ2-7
CASSLESPTYEQYF
TGTGCCAGCAGCTTAGAGTCTCCTACCTACGAGCAGTACTTC
>TRBD1|TRBV2|few|TRBJ1-3
CASRTTGVQNTIYF
TGTGCCAGCAGGACAACAGGGGTCCAAAACACCATATATTTT
>-|TRBV29-1|many|TRBJ1-1
CSVSGRTAQSKRAEAFF
TGCAGCGTTTCGGGGCGAACCGCGCAATCAAAGCGCGCTGAAGCTTTCTTT
>-|TRBV10-3|-|TRBJ1-1
CAISERDGSEAFF
TGTGCCATCAGTGAGCGGGACGGATCTGAAGCTTTCTTT
>TRBD1|TRBV7-2|-|TRBJ1-5
CASSPRGQASNQPQHF
TGCGCCAGCAGCCCTCGCGGACAGGCTAGCAATCAGCCCCAGCATTTT
>-|TRBV20-1|many|TRBJ1-2
CSASWGSHGSDGYTF
TGCAGTGCTAGCTGGGGATCACACGGCTCCGATGGCTACACCTTC
>-|TRBV7-9|-|TRBJ1-5
CASSQGLVDQPQHF
TGTGCCAGCAGCCAGGGACTGGTAGATCAGCCCCAGCATTTT
>TRBD1|TRBV29-1|once|TRBJ1-1
CSFGPQGDTEAFF
TGCAGTTTTGGTCCACAGGGGGACACTGAAGCTTTCTTT
>-|TRBV2|-|TRBJ2-7
CASNVGGYYEQYF
TGTGCCAGCAATGTAGGGGGATACTACGAGCAGTACTTC
>-|TRBV12-3/TRBV12-4|few|TRBJ1-4
CASSFGGPTANEKLFF
TGTGCCAGCAGTTTTGGGGGACCAACTGCCAATGAAAAACTGTTTTTT
>TRBD1|TRBV20-1|many|TRBJ2-7
CSAEKGQGAYEQYF
TGCAGTGCTGAAAAAGGACAGGGGGCCTACGAGCAGTACTTC
>-|TRBV6-2/TRBV6-3|-|TRBJ2-5
CASLPGHRGETQYF
TGTGCCAGTCTACCGGGACATCGGGGAGAGACCCAGTACTTC
>TRBD1|TRBV7-2|-|TRBJ1-1
CASRTGTGGLVTEASF
TGTGCCAGCAGAACCGGGACAGGGGGCTTAGTCACTGAAGCTTCCTTT
>-|TRBV28|few|TRBJ1-3
CASSYGDTIYF
TGTGCCAGCAGTTACGGGGACACCATATATTTT
>-|TRBV28|few|TRBJ2-5
CASSLGKDETQYF
TGTGCCAGCAGTTTGGGGAAGGATGAGACCCAGTACTTC